This T cell receptor (beta chain) derives from a study of glioma-infiltrating T cells after dendritic cell vaccination. Study-level information: Dendritic cell vaccine was injected intradermally three times, biweekly. Regarding the study as a whole: Complete blood and tumor specimen sets were limited to few patients.

Primers: 60 V beta forward and 13 J beta reverse. Repertoires were generated with immunoSEQ multiplex PCR, while TCRdb's copy carries only in-frame clones and drops some. The table includes approximately 90,000 clones, around four fifths detected once. Comment on this clone: Its matching antigen is unknown.

Time point described: after dendritic cell vaccination, including at tumor progression/relapse. No glioblastoma patient carried an isocitrate dehydrogenase mutation. Germline CDR1 is SGHRS and CDR2 is YFSETQ. CDR3 length: 13 residues. Trimming stripped 4 bases from V and 8 bases from J, with 15 bases between. The source is a human donor with glioblastoma. This specimen was blood, taken after dendritic cell vaccination. V is TRBV5-1 and J is TRBJ1-2; a possible D gene is TRBD1 (5 bases). In DNA form, the CDR3 reads TGCGCCAGCAGCACGCAGGGAAGAGACGGCTACACCTTC. Translation: CASSTQGRDGYTF.